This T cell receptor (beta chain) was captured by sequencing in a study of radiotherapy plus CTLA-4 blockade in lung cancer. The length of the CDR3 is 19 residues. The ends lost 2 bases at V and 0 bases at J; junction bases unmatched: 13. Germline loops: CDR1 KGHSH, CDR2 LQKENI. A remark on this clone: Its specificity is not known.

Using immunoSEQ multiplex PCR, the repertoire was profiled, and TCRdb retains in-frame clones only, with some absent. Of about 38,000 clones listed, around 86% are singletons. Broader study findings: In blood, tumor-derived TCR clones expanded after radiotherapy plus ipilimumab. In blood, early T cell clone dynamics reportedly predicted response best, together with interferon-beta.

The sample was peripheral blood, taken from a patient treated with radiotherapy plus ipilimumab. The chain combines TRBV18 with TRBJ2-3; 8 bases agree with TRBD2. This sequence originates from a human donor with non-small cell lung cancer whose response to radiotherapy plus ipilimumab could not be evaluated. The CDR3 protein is CASSPGSGSRFTSTDTQYF. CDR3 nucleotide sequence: TGTGCCAGCTCACCAGGAAGCGGGAGTAGATTTACTAGCACAGATACGCAGTATTTT.